This passage covers 13 T cell receptor beta chains from one sample sequenced in a study of CD8+ T cells in alopecia areata. In each case, RNA was isolated and then reverse transcribed into cDNA as the sequencing template. The repertoire was sequenced with immunoSEQ multiplex PCR; TCRdb's copy has only in-frame clones and lacks some. This sample has 15,000 to 20,000 clones; more than 60% occur once, and the top ten carry roughly 6%. Alopecia areata patients had lesional scalp punch biopsies and peripheral blood taken from them. This material consisted of skin, taken at week 0. Receptors were obtained from a human donor with alopecia areata.

This chain links TRBV4-1 with TRBJ1-1, with D perhaps TRBD1 (6 bases). The germline V and J ends were trimmed by 4 bases and 4 bases, with 10 bases remaining between them. CDR3 length: 13 amino acids. Germline CDR1 MGHRA, CDR2 YSYEKL. The CDR3 DNA sequence: TGCGCCAGCAGCCGGGGGGGCGGCACTGAAGCTTTCTTT. As protein: CASSRGGGTEAFF.

The J gene is TRBJ2-5, the V gene TRBV7-9; 7 bases map to TRBD2. J gave up 3 bases and V 3 bases, and 4 bases lay outside the gene matches. Germline CDR1 SEHNR, CDR2 FQNEAQ (reference sequence). There are 14 residues in the CDR3. The CDR3 region is CASSLLGGKETQYF. In DNA, the CDR3 is TGTGCCAGCAGCTTGTTGGGAGGGAAAGAGACCCAGTACTTC.

The rearrangement joins TRBV5-4 to TRBJ1-1; the D gene is possibly TRBD1 (6 bases). In germline, CDR1 is SGHNT, CDR2 YYREEE (reference sequence). The CDR3 is 14 residues long. V gave up 5 bases and J gave up 1 base, with 12 bases separating them. The CDR3 loop is CASRDRDKNTEAFF. The DNA of the CDR3 is TGTGCCAGCAGGGACAGAGATAAGAACACTGAAGCTTTCTTT.

CDR3 DNA sequence: TGTGCCAGCAGCAGAAGACAGGGGAACACTGAAGCTTTCTTT. The encoded protein is CASSRRQGNTEAFF. The chain is built from TRBV7-9 and TRBJ1-1; 7 bases fit TRBD1. The germline V gene has CDR1 SEHNR and CDR2 FQNEAQ (reference sequence). This CDR3 comprises 14 residues. Germline trimming cut 5 bases from V and 1 base from J; bases unmatched to any gene: 4.

The CDR3 DNA sequence: TGTGCCAGCAGCTTAGAGCGGGGGGGCAGGGATACGCAGTATTTT. Translated: CASSLERGGRDTQYF. The chain is built from TRBV7-8 and TRBJ2-3, with TRBD2 matching over 10 bases. V lost 1 base, J lost 6 bases, and 4 bases stayed unmatched. In germline, CDR1 is SGHVS, CDR2 FQNEAQ. The CDR3 covers 15 residues.

The chain couples TRBV27 to TRBJ2-1; 8 bases agree with TRBD2. Per germline, CDR1 MNHEY and CDR2 SMNVEV (reference sequence). CDR3 length equals 17 residues. V dropped 3 bases and J dropped 6; count of bases not matched to a gene: 13. The CDR3 coding sequence is TGTGCCAGCAGTTTGCGGGGGGACCTACTGGTCTCCAATGAGCAGTTCTTC. Translated, it gives CASSLRGDLLVSNEQFF.

This chain connects TRBV6-1 to TRBJ1-2; D call uncertain. Between the trimmed V and J ends, which lost 0 bases and 10 bases, there was a span of 15 bases. Germline CDR1 reads MNHNS; CDR2 reads SASEGT. The CDR3 spans 14 residues. The CDR3 nucleotides are TGTGCCAGCAGTGAAGCTGGCCAGCGTATAGACTACACCTTC. Translation gives CASSEAGQRIDYTF.

The genes are TRBV5-4 and TRBJ1-2; no clear D. The CDR3 runs 14 residues. Trimming took off 0 bases at V and 4 bases at J, with 10 bases between the two ends. Germline V gene data show CDR1 as SGHNT and CDR2 as YYREEE (reference sequence). The CDR3 loop is CASSLEGRSYGYTF. The DNA for the CDR3 is TGTGCCAGCAGCTTGGAGGGCAGGAGCTATGGCTACACCTTC.

The chain carries TRBV5-1 and TRBJ2-5, with TRBD1 matching over 7 bases. J was trimmed by 7 bases and V by 0 bases; bases with no gene match: 12. Germline CDR1 reads SGHRS; CDR2 reads YFSETQ. The length of the CDR3 is 16 residues. CDR3 nucleotides: TGCGCCAGCAGCTTGGAAAGGGGCAGGGGGACGGTGACCCAGTACTTC. Amino acid sequence: CASSLERGRGTVTQYF.

There are a few counts of this clone. The V call is TRBV30, the J call TRBJ1-2, with a tentative D call TRBD1 (5 bases). The CDR3 consists of 12 residues. The V gene lost 3 bases and the J gene lost 4 bases, with 9 bases spanning the gap. CDR1 and CDR2 (germline): GTSNPN, SVGIG (reference sequence). For the CDR3, the DNA is TGTGCCTGGAGGAAAGACAGCTATGGCTACACCTTC. Protein: CAWRKDSYGYTF.

This clone was observed a handful of times. The chain employs TRBV5-1 and TRBJ2-5, with 15 bases aligning to TRBD2. This CDR3 is built from 17 residues. Germline V CDR1 and CDR2: SGHRS, YFSETQ. The V segment lost 4 bases and the J segment 2 bases; nucleotides outside the gene matches: 6. CDR3 region: CASSPGLAGGRQETQYF. DNA of the CDR3: TGCGCCAGCAGCCCCGGACTAGCGGGGGGGAGGCAAGAGACCCAGTACTTC.

This chain joins TRBV5-1 and TRBJ2-2; either TRBD1 or TRBD2 may fit D (5 bases each). Germline CDR1 is SGHRS and CDR2 is YFSETQ. The V end lost 5 bases, the J end lost 7 bases, and 9 bases lay between the germline ends. This CDR3 is 12 amino acids long. CDR3 sequence reads: CASSPRGGELFF. CDR3 DNA: TGCGCCAGCAGTCCGAGGGGCGGGGAGCTGTTTTTT.

The chain carries TRBV4-3 and TRBJ1-2, with TRBD1 as a possible D gene (5 bases). Germline-derived CDR1 and CDR2 are LGHNA and YSLEER. The V end was cut by 0 bases, the J end by 2 bases, with 13 bases between. This CDR3 has 16 amino acids. CDR3 in amino acids: CASSQDFSGGNYGYTF. The CDR3 nucleotides read TGCGCCAGCAGCCAAGATTTTTCCGGGGGGAACTATGGCTACACCTTC.